A single T cell receptor (beta chain) is shown here with its context. The germline V and J ends were trimmed by 0 bases and 4 bases, with 13 bases remaining between them. The CDR3 extends over 16 amino acids. The V gene's germline CDR1 is SGDLS and CDR2 YYNGEE. In the original analysis: Quantification of nucleated cells was approximated via reference gene primer amplification. TCRdb's table, derived via immunoSEQ multiplex PCR, lists solely in-frame clones and lacks some. The V and J calls and clone size were taken over from that table, and D and trimming were inferred from the DNA. Here the sample spans fewer than 250,000 clones, roughly 84% being singletons. This sample was included in a study of blood T cell repertoires in COVID-19. Study-level background: The samples span acute and convalescent COVID-19 from the United States, Italy and Spain.

The genes are TRBV9 and TRBJ2-2; D is perhaps TRBD1 (6 bases). Sequenced material: PBMCs or T cells enriched from blood (not recorded which). This receptor was taken from a woman aged 30 to 39 who had been exposed to COVID-19. In DNA form, the CDR3 reads TGTGCCAGCAGCGTAGAGCTAATGGACAGCACCGGGGAGCTGTTTTTT. It codes for CASSVELMDSTGELFF.